This T cell receptor beta chain was sequenced in a study of blood T cell repertoires in COVID-19. In the study overall: Acute and convalescent COVID-19 specimens originated in the United States, Italy and Spain. The cDNA or gDNA used as material had been derived from T cells, B-cell-depleted T cells, or PBMCs.

This CDR3 contains 17 residues. Germline V gene sequence: CDR1 GTSNPN, CDR2 SVGIG (reference sequence). Grouping used clinical history reported by participants in a survey and questionnaire. The assay was immunoSEQ multiplex PCR, and TCRdb's table has in-frame clones only and misses some. Here the sample spans 250,000 or so clones, around nine tenths being singletons. This TCR was sampled from a woman aged 18-29 years who had recovered from COVID-19. The V call is TRBV30, the J call TRBJ2-6; 13 positions match TRBD2. The specimen sequenced was PBMCs or T cells enriched from blood (not recorded which). In DNA, the CDR3 is TGTGCAGTGTATAGGGGACTAGCGGGAACTGGGGCCAACGTCCTGACTTTC. Its translation is CAVYRGLAGTGANVLTF.